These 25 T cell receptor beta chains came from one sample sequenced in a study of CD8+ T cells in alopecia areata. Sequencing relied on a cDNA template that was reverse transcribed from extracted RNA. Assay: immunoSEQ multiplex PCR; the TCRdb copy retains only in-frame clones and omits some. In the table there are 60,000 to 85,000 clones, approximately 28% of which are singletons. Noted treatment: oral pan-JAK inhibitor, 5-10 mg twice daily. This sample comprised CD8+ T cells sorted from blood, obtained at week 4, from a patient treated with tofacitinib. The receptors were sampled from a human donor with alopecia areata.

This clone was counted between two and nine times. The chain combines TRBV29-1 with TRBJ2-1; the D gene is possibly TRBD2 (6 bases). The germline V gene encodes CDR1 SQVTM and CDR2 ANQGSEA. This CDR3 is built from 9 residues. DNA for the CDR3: TGCAGGGCGGGAAATGAGCAGTTCTTC. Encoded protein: CRAGNEQFF.

The CDR3 reads CASSVANTEAFF. The CDR3 DNA is TGTGCCTCTTCCGTGGCGAACACTGAAGCTTTCTTT. The chain employs TRBV30 and TRBJ1-1; D ambiguous. This CDR3 contains 12 residues. V lost 7 bases and J 1 base, leaving 10 bases between the germline ends. The germline gives CDR1 GTSNPN, CDR2 SVGIG (reference sequence).

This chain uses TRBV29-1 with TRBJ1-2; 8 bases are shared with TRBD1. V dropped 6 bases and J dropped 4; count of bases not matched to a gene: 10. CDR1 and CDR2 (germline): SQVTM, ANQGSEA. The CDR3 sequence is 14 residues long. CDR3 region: CSVPPDRVGYGYTF. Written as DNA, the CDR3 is TGCAGCGTACCCCCGGACAGGGTTGGCTATGGCTACACCTTC.

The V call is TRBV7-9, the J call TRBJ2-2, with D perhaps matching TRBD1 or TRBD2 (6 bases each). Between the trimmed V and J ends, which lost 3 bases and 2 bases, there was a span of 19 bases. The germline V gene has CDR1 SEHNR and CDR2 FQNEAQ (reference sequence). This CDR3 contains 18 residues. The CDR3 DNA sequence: TGTGCCAGCAGCTTGTCTCCGGGGGCCGGGACTAACACCGGGGAGCTGTTTTTT. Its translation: CASSLSPGAGTNTGELFF.

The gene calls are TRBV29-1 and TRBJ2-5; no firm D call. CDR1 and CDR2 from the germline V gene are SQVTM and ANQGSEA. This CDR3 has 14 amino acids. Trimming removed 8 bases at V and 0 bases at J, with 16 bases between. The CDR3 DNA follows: TGCAGCCACCGAGTGAGCGACGACCAAGAGACCCAGTACTTC. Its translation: CSHRVSDDQETQYF.

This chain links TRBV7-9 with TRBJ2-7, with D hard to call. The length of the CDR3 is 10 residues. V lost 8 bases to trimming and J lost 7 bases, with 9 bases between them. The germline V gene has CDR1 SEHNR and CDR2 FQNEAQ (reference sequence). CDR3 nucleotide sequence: TGTGCCAGCGGGATGGGAGAGCAGTACTTC. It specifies CASGMGEQYF.

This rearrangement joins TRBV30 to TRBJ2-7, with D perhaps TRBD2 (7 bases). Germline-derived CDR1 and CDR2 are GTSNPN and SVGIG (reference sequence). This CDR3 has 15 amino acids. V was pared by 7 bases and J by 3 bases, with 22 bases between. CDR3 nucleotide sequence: TGTGCCTCGCTCGGCGGGGGCGCGAGAGGCTACGAGCAGTACTTC. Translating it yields CASLGGGARGYEQYF.

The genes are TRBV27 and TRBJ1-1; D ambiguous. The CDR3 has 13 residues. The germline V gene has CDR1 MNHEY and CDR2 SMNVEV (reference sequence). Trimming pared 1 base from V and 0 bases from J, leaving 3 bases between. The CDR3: CASSLWLNTEAFF. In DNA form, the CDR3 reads TGTGCCAGCAGTTTATGGCTGAACACTGAAGCTTTCTTT.

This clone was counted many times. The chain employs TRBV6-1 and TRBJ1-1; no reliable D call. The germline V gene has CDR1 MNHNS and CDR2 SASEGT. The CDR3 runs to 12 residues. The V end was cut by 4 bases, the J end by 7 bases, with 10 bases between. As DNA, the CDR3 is TGTGCCAGCAGTGTACTATACCTTGAAGCTTTCTTT. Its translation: CASSVLYLEAFF.

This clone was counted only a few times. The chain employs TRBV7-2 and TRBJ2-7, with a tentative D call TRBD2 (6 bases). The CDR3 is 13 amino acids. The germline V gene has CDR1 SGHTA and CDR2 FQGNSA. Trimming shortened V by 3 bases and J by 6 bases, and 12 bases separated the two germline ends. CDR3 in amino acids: CASSLRRASEQYF. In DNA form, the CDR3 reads TGTGCCAGCAGCTTGAGGAGGGCCTCCGAGCAGTACTTC.

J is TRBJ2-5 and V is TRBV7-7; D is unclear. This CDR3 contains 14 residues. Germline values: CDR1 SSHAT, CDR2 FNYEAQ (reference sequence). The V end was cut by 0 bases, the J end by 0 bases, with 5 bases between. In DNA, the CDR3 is TGTGCCAGCAGCTTAGCCAAAAACCAAGAGACCCAGTACTTC. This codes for CASSLAKNQETQYF.

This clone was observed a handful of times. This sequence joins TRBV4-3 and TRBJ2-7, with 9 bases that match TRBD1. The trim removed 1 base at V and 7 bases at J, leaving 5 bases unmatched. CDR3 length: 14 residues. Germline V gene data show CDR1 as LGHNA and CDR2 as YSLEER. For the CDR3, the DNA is TGCGCCAGCAGCCAAGTCGGGACAGGGAGGGAGCAGTACTTC. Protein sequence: CASSQVGTGREQYF.

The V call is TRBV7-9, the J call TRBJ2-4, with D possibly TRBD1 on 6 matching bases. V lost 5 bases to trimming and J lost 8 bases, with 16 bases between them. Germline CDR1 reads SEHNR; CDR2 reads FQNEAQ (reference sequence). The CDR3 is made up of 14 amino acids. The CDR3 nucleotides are TGTGCCAGCAGCCAAACAGGGACCGGGGACATTCAGTACTTC. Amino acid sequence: CASSQTGTGDIQYF.

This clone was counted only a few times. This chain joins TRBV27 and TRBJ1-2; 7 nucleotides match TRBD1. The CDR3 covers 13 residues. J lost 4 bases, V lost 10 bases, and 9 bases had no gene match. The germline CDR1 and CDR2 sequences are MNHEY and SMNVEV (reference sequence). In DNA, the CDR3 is TGTGCCACCATGGACAGGAGGAGCTATGGCTACACCTTC. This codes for CATMDRRSYGYTF.

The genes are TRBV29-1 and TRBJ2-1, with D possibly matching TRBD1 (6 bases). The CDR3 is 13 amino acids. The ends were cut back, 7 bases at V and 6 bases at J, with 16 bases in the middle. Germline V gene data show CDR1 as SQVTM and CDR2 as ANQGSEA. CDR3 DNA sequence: TGCAGCGCTGGTCAGGGGAGCAGCAATGAGCAGTTCTTC. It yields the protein CSAGQGSSNEQFF.

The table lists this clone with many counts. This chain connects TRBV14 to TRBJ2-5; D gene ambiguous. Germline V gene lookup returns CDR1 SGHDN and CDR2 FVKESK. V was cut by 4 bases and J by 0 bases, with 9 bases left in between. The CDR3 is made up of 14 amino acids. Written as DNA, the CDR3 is TGTGCCAGCAGCCTTGTGGGGTACCAAGAGACCCAGTACTTC. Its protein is CASSLVGYQETQYF.

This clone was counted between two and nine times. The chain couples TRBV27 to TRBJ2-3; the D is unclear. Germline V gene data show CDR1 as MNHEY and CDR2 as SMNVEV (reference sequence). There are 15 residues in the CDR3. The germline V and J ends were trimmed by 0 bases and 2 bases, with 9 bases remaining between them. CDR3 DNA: TGTGCCAGCAGTTTATCGATCATACTCACAGATACGCAGTATTTT. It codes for CASSLSIILTDTQYF.

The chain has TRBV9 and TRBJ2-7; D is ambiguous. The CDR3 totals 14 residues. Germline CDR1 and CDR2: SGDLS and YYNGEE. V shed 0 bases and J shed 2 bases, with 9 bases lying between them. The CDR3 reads CASSVGYGAYEQYF. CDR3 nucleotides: TGTGCCAGCAGCGTAGGGTACGGAGCCTACGAGCAGTACTTC.

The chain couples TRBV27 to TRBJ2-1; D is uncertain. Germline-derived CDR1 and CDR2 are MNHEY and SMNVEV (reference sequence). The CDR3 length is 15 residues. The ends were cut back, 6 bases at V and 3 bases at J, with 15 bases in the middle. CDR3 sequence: CASRIGVVNYNEQFF. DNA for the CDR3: TGTGCCAGCAGGATCGGTGTAGTAAACTACAATGAGCAGTTCTTC.

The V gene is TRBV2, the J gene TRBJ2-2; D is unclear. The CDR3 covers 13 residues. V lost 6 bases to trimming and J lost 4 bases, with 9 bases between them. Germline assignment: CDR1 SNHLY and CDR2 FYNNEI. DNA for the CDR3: TGTGCCAGCAGAGAATCTAGCACCGGGGAGCTGTTTTTT. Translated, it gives CASRESSTGELFF.

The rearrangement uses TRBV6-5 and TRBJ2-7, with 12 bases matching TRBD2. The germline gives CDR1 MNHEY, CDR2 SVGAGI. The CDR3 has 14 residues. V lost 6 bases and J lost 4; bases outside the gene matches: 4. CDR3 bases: TGTGCCAGCAGCTCTAGCGGGAGGGGGTACGAGCAGTACTTC. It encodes CASSSSGRGYEQYF.

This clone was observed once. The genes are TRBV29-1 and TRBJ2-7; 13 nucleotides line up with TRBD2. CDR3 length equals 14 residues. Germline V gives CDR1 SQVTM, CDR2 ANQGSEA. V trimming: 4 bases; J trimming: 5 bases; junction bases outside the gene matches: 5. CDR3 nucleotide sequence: TGCAGCGTTGGAGGGACTAGCGGGGCCCACGAGCAGTACTTC. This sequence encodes CSVGGTSGAHEQYF.

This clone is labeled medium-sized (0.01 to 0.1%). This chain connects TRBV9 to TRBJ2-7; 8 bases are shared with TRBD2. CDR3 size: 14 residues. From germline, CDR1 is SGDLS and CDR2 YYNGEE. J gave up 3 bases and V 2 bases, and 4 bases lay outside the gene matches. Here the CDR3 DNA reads TGTGCCAGCAGCGTCTACGGGACTAGCTACGAGCAGTACTTC. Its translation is CASSVYGTSYEQYF. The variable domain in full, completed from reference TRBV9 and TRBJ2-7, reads DSGVTQTPKHLITATGQRVTLRCSPRSGDLSVYWYQQSLDQGLQFLIQYYNGEERAKGNILERFSAQQFPDLHSELNLSSLELGDSALYFCASSVYGTSYEQYFGPGTRLTVT.

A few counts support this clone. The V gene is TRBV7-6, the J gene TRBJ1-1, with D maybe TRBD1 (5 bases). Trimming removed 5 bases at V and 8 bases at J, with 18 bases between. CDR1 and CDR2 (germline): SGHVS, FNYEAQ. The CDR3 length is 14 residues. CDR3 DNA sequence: TGTGCCAGCAGCCCTGGGGCAGGACGAGGAGAAGCTTTCTTT. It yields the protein CASSPGAGRGEAFF. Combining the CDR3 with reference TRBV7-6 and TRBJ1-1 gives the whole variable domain GAGVSQSPRYKVTKRGQDVALRCDPISGHVSLYWYRQALGQGPEFLTYFNYEAQQDKSGLPNDRFSAERPEGSISTLTIQRTEQRDSAMYRCASSPGAGRGEAFFGQGTRLTVV.

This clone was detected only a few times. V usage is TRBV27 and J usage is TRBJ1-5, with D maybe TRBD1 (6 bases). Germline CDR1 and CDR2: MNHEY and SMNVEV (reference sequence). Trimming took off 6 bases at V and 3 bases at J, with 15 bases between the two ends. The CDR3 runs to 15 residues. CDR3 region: CASSPDGGHNQPQHF. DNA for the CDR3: TGTGCCAGCAGCCCCGACGGGGGACACAATCAGCCCCAGCATTTT.